This TCR beta chain was identified in a study of CD8+ T cells in alopecia areata (dated by TCRdb to between 2017 and 2018). General notes on the study: In both human patients and the C3H/HeJ mouse model, the study applied high-throughput TCRbeta sequencing to look at T cell clonal expansion in alopecia areata. Scalp tissue and sorted CD4+ and CD8+ peripheral blood T cells from patchy and totalis/universalis alopecia areata patients and from healthy controls were covered by human TCRbeta sequencing. Scalp clonality was compared among normal scalp (n=4), patchy alopecia areata scalp (n=8), and alopecia totalis/universalis scalp (n=8). RNA was extracted with the PAXgene miRNA kit for fixed scalp, the miRNeasy kit for PBMCs, and the RNeasy kit for mouse skin. immunoSEQ multiplex PCR using 35 Vbeta forward primers and 13 Jbeta reverse primers was used to amplify TCRbeta CDR3 regions. Beyond this particular receptor, the publication reports: Unlike mouse skin, where gammadelta T cells dominate, normal human skin contains resident alphabeta T cells that get sequenced too, which complicates analysis of the scalp TCR repertoire. Shared TCR sequences between patients were less evident than in mice, which may be partly attributable to HLA diversity in the patient population. Higher clonality and more expanded CD8+ clones were observed in lesional scalp than in normal scalp, particularly in alopecia totalis/universalis, a finding suggestive of antigenic drive.

After PBMCs were isolated by density centrifugation and stained for CD3, CD4 and CD8, a FACSAria was used to sort CD4+ and CD8+ T cells. Scalp biopsies and blood samples were obtained from unaffected controls. From V the trimming removes 0 bases and from J it removes 3 bases, while the gene matches leave 4 bases of the junction unaccounted for. Reading the germline V gene gives CDR1 SGHVS and CDR2 FQNEAQ. The CDR3 has 17 amino acids, counting the end cysteine and phenylalanine. The entry retains the CDR3 DNA only, 51 bases that are in frame from base 1. As concerns this clone: It has no known antigen specificity. Per-base quality was not reported, and no clone a single base away is much larger than it.

Library preparation used the immunoSEQ multiplex PCR assay. For TCR sequencing, RNA was extracted from every sample and reverse transcribed into cDNA to serve as template. First-strand cDNA was synthesized using SuperScript III with a 2:1 mix of oligo-dT and random hexamers. Amplification bias was assessed with a synthetic immune receptor repertoire, and residual bias was removed computationally. Processing in the source paper ran as follows. Raw reads were preprocessed to remove errors, and CDR3 was defined by IMGT conventions from the conserved cysteine to phenylalanine. Clonality was computed as 1 minus the Shannon entropy, with the entropy normalized by log2 of the number of productive unique TCRs. CD4 or CD8 identity of scalp clones was inferred by cross-referencing scalp TCRbeta sequences with sorted blood CD4 and CD8 repertoires. Held by TCRdb, this immuneACCESS table contains in-frame sequences only and omits some clones. Under half of the omission traces to an unresolved V gene where checked; the cause of the rest is unknown. V and J calls and clone size are those listed in that table; D and trimming were worked out from the DNA. The sample contains 150,000 to 200,000 clones, roughly 60% of them found a single time. 4.5% to 5% of the sample goes to the ten largest clones.

This sequence was found in a human donor in good health. The sequenced sample was CD4+ T cells sorted from blood. Recombination connected TRBV7-8 to TRBJ2-3; 12 nucleotides in the junction match TRBD2. CDR3 loop: CASSLARTSGATDTQYF. The DNA sequence reads TGTGCCAGCAGCTTAGCCCGGACTAGCGGGGCAACAGATACGCAGTATTTT.